Listed here are 17 T cell receptor beta chains from one sample, sequenced in a study of blood T cell repertoires in COVID-19 (dated by TCRdb to about 2020). Library creation used the immunoSEQ multiplex PCR assay. Sourced from immuneACCESS, this table was stored by TCRdb with only in-frame sequences that have V and J called. A share of the clones is absent; for the studies checked, an unresolved V gene accounts for under half, and the remainder has no known explanation. The sample table shows about 120,000 clones, and approximately 87% are seen once. The ten largest clones capture around 4% of the sample. The sequencing sample was made of peripheral blood. These receptors originate from a man aged 60 to 69 with acute or convalescent COVID-19.

The chain recombines TRBV28 with TRBJ2-6; D gene uncertain. V lost 5 bases to trimming and J lost 0 bases, with 8 bases between them. This CDR3 is 15 amino acids long. Germline V gene lookup returns CDR1 MDHEN and CDR2 SYDVKM. This CDR3 reads CASSPTRSGANVLTF. The DNA of the CDR3 is TGTGCCAGCAGTCCAACGCGCTCTGGGGCCAACGTCCTGACTTTC.

The rearrangement links TRBV4-1 to TRBJ2-3; TRBD2 matches at 8 bases. CDR3 length equals 15 residues. The germline CDR1 and CDR2 sequences are MGHRA and YSYEKL. With V trimmed by 4 bases and J by 3 bases, 6 bases remained unmatched. The CDR3 DNA reads TGCGCCAGCAGCCGTTGGGCGGGAGGAACAGATACGCAGTATTTT. Translation: CASSRWAGGTDTQYF.

With respect to this clone: At one end the junction does not follow the germline gene, possibly because of a read error. The genes are TRBV7-2 and TRBJ1-4, with D perhaps TRBD1 (5 bases). CDR3 size: 14 residues. From germline, CDR1 is SGHTA and CDR2 FQGNSA. CDR3 protein: CASTLGQGGEKLFF. For the CDR3, the DNA is TGTGCCAGCACCTTAGGGCAGGGCGGTGAAAAACTGTTTTTT.

In its sample, this clone was seen a few times. The V and J genes are TRBV4-3 and TRBJ2-7; tentatively, D is TRBD1 (5 bases). The CDR3 runs 14 residues. Germline CDR1 reads LGHNA; CDR2 reads YSLEER. With 3 bases removed from V and 0 bases from J, the gap between germline ends came to 9 bases. The CDR3: CASSHNRYSYEQYF. The CDR3 DNA reads TGCGCCAGCAGCCATAACAGGTACTCCTACGAGCAGTACTTC.

The chain recombines TRBV24-1 with TRBJ1-5; 8 positions match TRBD1. J lost 10 bases, V lost 0 bases, and 1 base had no gene match. CDR3 size: 13 residues. The germline V gene encodes CDR1 KGHDR and CDR2 SFDVKD. This chain's CDR3 is CATSDLTGGPQHF. The CDR3 coding sequence is TGTGCCACCAGTGATTTGACAGGGGGACCCCAGCATTTT.

J is TRBJ1-5 and V is TRBV7-8; TRBD1 matches 7 bases. The CDR3 is 16 residues long. Trimming at V came to 1 base and at J to 6 bases, leaving 9 bases not matched to a gene. From germline, CDR1 is SGHVS and CDR2 FQNEAQ. Written as DNA, the CDR3 is TGTGCCAGCAGCTTAGGCTGGACAGGCCCTGGTCAGCCCCAGCATTTT. Amino acids: CASSLGWTGPGQPQHF.

The genes are TRBV4-1 and TRBJ1-1; 11 positions match TRBD1. This CDR3 comprises 16 residues. Unmatched junction bases numbered 10, after V lost 5 bases and J lost 5 bases. Germline CDR1 is MGHRA and CDR2 is YSYEKL. The CDR3 protein is CASSAQPGQGETEAFF. The CDR3 region has the DNA TGCGCCAGCAGCGCCCAACCGGGACAGGGGGAAACTGAAGCTTTCTTT.

CDR3 DNA: TGTGCCACCAGCAGAGCTTCTGGCAGGTTCAATCAGCCCCAGCATTTT. Its protein is CATSRASGRFNQPQHF. The chain couples TRBV15 to TRBJ1-5; no clear D gene. Trimming removed 1 base from V and 3 bases from J, with 13 bases in between. The CDR3 loop spans 16 amino acids. Germline-derived CDR1 and CDR2 are LNHNV and YYDKDF (reference sequence).

This clone was seen only a few times. The genes are TRBV19 and TRBJ2-3, with 8 bases lining up with TRBD2. The germline CDR1 and CDR2 sequences are LNHDA and SQIVND (reference sequence). CDR3 length: 16 amino acids. The trim removed 6 bases at V and 1 base at J, leaving 9 bases unmatched. As DNA, the CDR3 is TGTGCCAGTAGCCGATATAGCGGGGCGGGCACAGATACGCAGTATTTT. Its protein is CASSRYSGAGTDTQYF.

The CDR3 DNA is TGCAGCGTTGAAGGATACAGGGGATCCTACAATGAGCAGTTCTTC. Amino acid sequence: CSVEGYRGSYNEQFF. This sequence joins TRBV29-1 and TRBJ2-1; 7 positions agree with TRBD1. This CDR3 is built from 15 residues. V was pared by 1 base and J by 1 base, with 4 bases of the junction left unmatched. CDR1 SQVTM and CDR2 ANQGSEA come from the germline V gene.

The genes are TRBV9 and TRBJ1-1; 8 bases align to TRBD1. CDR3 length: 16 amino acids. J lost 4 bases, V lost 0 bases, and 8 bases had no gene match. The germline V gene has CDR1 SGDLS and CDR2 YYNGEE. The CDR3 bases are TGTGCCAGCAGCGTAGGCCTCAGGGGGCGAGGCACTGAAGCTTTCTTT. Translating it yields CASSVGLRGRGTEAFF.

V is TRBV6-5 and J is TRBJ1-3; tentatively, D is TRBD1 (6 bases). This CDR3 region has 15 residues. V was shortened by 7 bases and J by 3 bases, with 16 bases between the two germline ends. The germline gives CDR1 MNHEY, CDR2 SVGAGI. The CDR3 nucleotides are TGTGCCAGCACCCTGGGGGCAGGGAGTGGAAACACCATATATTTT. It is translated as CASTLGAGSGNTIYF.

The chain links TRBV28 to TRBJ2-7, with a possible D match to TRBD2 (7 bases). Germline assignment: CDR1 MDHEN and CDR2 SYDVKM. V lost 2 bases and J lost 2, with 16 bases in between. The CDR3 extends over 16 amino acids. The CDR3 protein is CASSLRGAVRAYEQYF. CDR3 nucleotide sequence: TGTGCCAGCAGTTTACGGGGGGCAGTCCGGGCCTACGAGCAGTACTTC.

The rearrangement links TRBV3-1 (or the pseudogene TRBV3-2) to TRBJ1-2; TRBD1 is a possible D gene (5 bases). The CDR3 extends over 15 amino acids. Germline CDR1 is LGHDT and CDR2 is YNNKEL (reference sequence). V was shortened by 3 bases and J by 4 bases, with 15 bases between the two germline ends. The CDR3 nucleotides read TGTGCCAGCAGCCAGAATTTACAGGCGGCCTATGGCTACACCTTC. It translates to CASSQNLQAAYGYTF.

This clone was seen once. This CDR3 reads CASSSGTGGIAGANVLTF. The CDR3 DNA sequence: TGTGCCAGCAGCTCGGGGACAGGGGGAATCGCTGGGGCCAACGTCCTGACTTTC. The genes are TRBV6-2 or TRBV6-3 and TRBJ2-6; TRBD1 matches at 11 bases. Germline V gene sequence: CDR1 MNHEY, CDR2 SVGEGT. The CDR3 has 18 residues. The V segment lost 6 bases and the J segment 2 bases; nucleotides outside the gene matches: 9.

The chain uses TRBV2 and TRBJ2-1, with unresolved D. The ends were cut back, 3 bases at V and 4 bases at J, with 13 bases in the middle. The germline V gene encodes CDR1 SNHLY and CDR2 FYNNEI. CDR3 length equals 15 residues. CDR3: CASSDLGKLYNEQFF. The CDR3 DNA sequence: TGTGCCAGCAGTGATTTGGGTAAACTATACAATGAGCAGTTCTTC. Looking up the rest from reference TRBV2 and TRBJ2-1 gives the full variable domain: EPEVTQTPSHQVTQMGQEVILRCVPISNHLYFYWYRQILGQKVEFLVSFYNNEISEKSEIFDDQFSVERPDGSNFTLKIRSTKLEDSAMYFCASSDLGKLYNEQFFGPGTRLTVL.

The V gene is TRBV28, the J gene TRBJ1-5, with TRBD1 as a possible D gene (5 bases). The V gene's germline CDR1 is MDHEN and CDR2 SYDVKM. V dropped 4 bases and J dropped 3 bases, with 19 bases sitting between them. This CDR3 region has 17 residues. The CDR3 region has the DNA TGTGCCAGCAGTTCCGTGGGGCGGGGGGAAGACAATCAGCCCCAGCATTTT. Translating gives CASSSVGRGEDNQPQHF.